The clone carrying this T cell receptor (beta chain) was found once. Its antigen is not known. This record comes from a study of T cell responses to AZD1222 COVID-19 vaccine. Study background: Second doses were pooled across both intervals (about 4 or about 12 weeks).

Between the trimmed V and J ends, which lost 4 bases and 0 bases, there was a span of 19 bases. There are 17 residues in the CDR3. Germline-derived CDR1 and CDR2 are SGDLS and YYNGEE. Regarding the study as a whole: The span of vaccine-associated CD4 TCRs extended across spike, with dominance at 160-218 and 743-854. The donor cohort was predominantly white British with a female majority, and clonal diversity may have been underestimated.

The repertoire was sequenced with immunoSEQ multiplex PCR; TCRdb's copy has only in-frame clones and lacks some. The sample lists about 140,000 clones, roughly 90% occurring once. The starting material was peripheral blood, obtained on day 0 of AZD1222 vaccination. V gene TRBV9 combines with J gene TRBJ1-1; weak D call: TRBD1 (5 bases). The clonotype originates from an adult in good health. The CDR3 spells CASSPYGRRGMNTEAFF. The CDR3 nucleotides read TGTGCCAGCAGCCCCTACGGTAGGAGGGGTATGAACACTGAAGCTTTCTTT.